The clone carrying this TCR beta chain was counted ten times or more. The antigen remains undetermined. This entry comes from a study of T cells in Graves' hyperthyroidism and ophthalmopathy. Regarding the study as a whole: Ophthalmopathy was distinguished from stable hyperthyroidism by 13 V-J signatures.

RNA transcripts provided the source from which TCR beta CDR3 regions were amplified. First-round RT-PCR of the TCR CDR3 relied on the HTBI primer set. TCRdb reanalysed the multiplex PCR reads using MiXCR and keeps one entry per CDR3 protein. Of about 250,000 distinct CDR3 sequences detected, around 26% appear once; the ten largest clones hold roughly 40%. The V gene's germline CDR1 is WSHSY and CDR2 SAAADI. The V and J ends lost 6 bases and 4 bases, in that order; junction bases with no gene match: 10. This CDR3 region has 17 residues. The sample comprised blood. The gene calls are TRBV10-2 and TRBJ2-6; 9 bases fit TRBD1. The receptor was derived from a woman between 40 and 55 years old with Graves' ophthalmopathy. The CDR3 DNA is TGCGCCAGCAGCGATCGGGACAGGGTGGAAGGGGCCAACGTCCTGACTTTC. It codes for CASSDRDRVEGANVLTF.